Listed below are T cell receptor beta chains from one sample, sequenced in a study of blood T cell repertoires in COVID-19. The table came from immunoSEQ multiplex PCR; TCRdb's copy has only in-frame clones and leaves some out. Among 80,000 to 95,000 clones listed, about 71% were seen once. The material sequenced was peripheral blood. The receptor set was obtained from a woman aged 45-60 years with acute or convalescent COVID-19. Each CDR3 is given with its conserved first and last residue. The D gene is left open where the match is weak. Clone size is shown for a subset of rows, as once, few, many or a class of expanded clone.

J gene | clone size | V gene | D gene | CDR3 protein | CDR3 DNA
TRBJ1-6 | . | TRBV28 | . | CASSSAGASNSPLHF | TGTGCCAGCAGCAGCGCGGGGGCCTCAAATTCACCCCTCCACTTT
TRBJ2-1 | . | TRBV6-1 | . | CASSEVWGVDEQFF | TGTGCCAGCAGTGAAGTGTGGGGGGTCGATGAGCAGTTCTTC
TRBJ2-1 | . | TRBV5-1 | TRBD1 | CASSPGTGGISEQFF | TGCGCCAGCAGCCCCGGGACAGGGGGTATCAGTGAGCAGTTCTTC
TRBJ1-2 | . | TRBV7-2 | TRBD1 | CASSPGTEGLYGYTF | TGTGCCAGCAGCCCAGGGACAGAGGGGCTTTATGGCTACACCTTC
TRBJ1-3 | . | TRBV3-1/TRBV3-2 | . | CASSQVGSSGNTIYF | TGTGCCAGCAGCCAAGTCGGGAGCTCTGGAAACACCATATATTTT
TRBJ1-2 | few | TRBV20-1 | . | CSASDGTSYGYTF | TGCAGTGCTAGTGACGGGACTTCCTATGGCTACACCTTC
TRBJ2-5 | . | TRBV25-1 | . | CASSENLGMETQYF | TGTGCCAGCAGTGAGAACCTCGGTATGGAGACCCAGTACTTC
TRBJ1-1 | . | TRBV4-1 | . | CASSQALDGGRTEAFF | TGCGCCAGCAGCCAAGCCCTCGACGGCGGGAGGACTGAAGCTTTCTTT
TRBJ2-7 | . | TRBV5-5 | . | CASSLGAGFRYEQYF | TGTGCCAGCAGCTTGGGGGCAGGGTTCCGCTACGAGCAGTACTTC
TRBJ1-2 | . | TRBV21-1 | . | CASSKGPGDGYTF | TGTGCCAGCAGCAAGGGCCCGGGGGATGGCTACACCTTC
TRBJ2-7 | . | TRBV5-1 | TRBD2 | CASSPGGAGLHEQYF | TGCGCCAGCAGCCCCGGGGGGGCAGGCCTCCACGAGCAGTACTTC
TRBJ2-7 | . | TRBV30 | . | CAWSVSSYEQYF | TGTGCCTGGAGTGTATCCAGCTACGAGCAGTACTTC
TRBJ1-1 | once | TRBV27 | TRBD1 | CASRPGTATMNTEAFF | TGTGCCAGCAGGCCCGGGACAGCTACGATGAACACTGAAGCTTTCTTT
TRBJ1-6 | . | TRBV12-3/TRBV12-4 | TRBD1 | CASRGQGVSPLHF | TGTGCCAGCAGGGGACAGGGGGTTTCACCCCTCCACTTT
TRBJ1-2 | . | TRBV12-3/TRBV12-4 | TRBD1 | CASSLVRGPHTF | TGTGCCAGCAGTTTGGTCAGGGGGCCCCACACCTTC
TRBJ2-5 | . | TRBV18 | . | CASSPRSPPETQYF | TGTGCCAGCTCACCACGGAGCCCTCCAGAGACCCAGTACTTC
TRBJ2-7 | . | TRBV7-2 | TRBD1 | CASSSSGGQGARYEQYF | TGTGCCAGCAGCTCCTCCGGGGGACAGGGGGCCAGATACGAGCAGTACTTC
TRBJ2-7 | . | TRBV29-1 | TRBD2 | CSVESGGDEQYF | TGCAGCGTTGAATCGGGGGGAGACGAGCAGTACTTC
TRBJ1-5 | . | TRBV30 | . | CAWSVRDQPQHF | TGTGCCTGGAGTGTACGGGATCAGCCCCAGCATTTT
TRBJ2-2 | . | TRBV10-3 | . | CAISASQNTGELFF | TGTGCCATCAGTGCGTCCCAAAACACCGGGGAGCTGTTTTTT
TRBJ1-2 | . | TRBV24-1 | . | CATQQENYGYTF | TGTGCCACCCAACAGGAGAACTATGGCTACACCTTC
TRBJ2-7 | . | TRBV29-1 | . | CSVDVDTYEQYF | TGCAGCGTTGACGTAGATACCTACGAGCAGTACTTC
TRBJ2-2 | . | TRBV5-1 | . | CASSHDRNTGELFF | TGCGCCAGCAGTCATGACAGGAACACCGGGGAGCTGTTTTTT
TRBJ2-1 | . | TRBV5-1 | TRBD2 | CATSVAGDYNEQFF | TGCGCCACTTCAGTAGCGGGGGACTACAATGAGCAGTTCTTC
TRBJ1-1 | few | TRBV5-1 | . | CASSLEAGNVNTEAFF | TGCGCCAGCAGCTTGGAGGCAGGGAACGTGAACACTGAAGCTTTCTTT
TRBJ1-4 | . | TRBV4-2 | . | CASSPQGGKGEKLFF | TGTGCCAGCTCTCCACAGGGAGGGAAAGGGGAAAAACTGTTTTTT
TRBJ2-5 | . | TRBV7-8 | TRBD2 | CASSPKRLADQETQYF | TGTGCCAGCAGCCCAAAACGACTAGCGGACCAAGAGACCCAGTACTTC
TRBJ1-5 | . | TRBV4-3 | . | CASSQDGGVNQPQHF | TGCGCCAGCAGCCAAGATGGCGGGGTGAATCAGCCCCAGCATTTT
TRBJ2-3 | . | TRBV5-1 | TRBD2 | CASSLEASGGGTQYF | TGCGCCAGCAGCTTGGAGGCTAGCGGGGGAGGTACGCAGTATTTT
TRBJ2-1 | few | TRBV5-1 | . | CASSIHVGANEQFF | TGCGCCAGCAGCATCCACGTGGGGGCCAATGAGCAGTTCTTC
TRBJ2-2 | few | TRBV4-1 | . | CASRPSEGVGTGELFF | TGCGCCAGCAGACCCTCGGAAGGGGTGGGAACCGGGGAGCTGTTTTTT
TRBJ1-2 | . | TRBV3-1/TRBV3-2 | . | CASSQERGYGYTF | TGTGCCAGCAGCCAAGAACGGGGCTATGGCTACACCTTC
TRBJ2-1 | . | TRBV3-1/TRBV3-2 | TRBD1 | CASSQGDSPQFF | TGTGCCAGCAGCCAAGGGGACAGCCCGCAGTTCTTC
TRBJ2-3 | . | TRBV19 | TRBD2 | CASSIGTSGTAGTQYF | TGTGCCAGTAGTATTGGGACTAGCGGGACGGCGGGTACGCAGTATTTT
TRBJ1-1 | . | TRBV14 | . | CASSQGRLDRVNTEAFF | TGTGCCAGCAGCCAAGGAAGGCTTGACAGAGTTAACACTGAAGCTTTCTTT
TRBJ1-5 | . | TRBV29-1 | . | CSGTEGVNQPQHF | TGCAGCGGGACGGAGGGTGTCAATCAGCCCCAGCATTTT
TRBJ1-4 | . | TRBV3-1/TRBV3-2 | . | CASSQPTPAGEKLFF | TGTGCCAGCAGCCAACCGACCCCGGCGGGCGAAAAACTGTTTTTT
TRBJ2-1 | . | TRBV7-2 | TRBD2 | CASSSKRGPYNEQFF | TGTGCCAGCAGCTCCAAGCGGGGACCGTACAATGAGCAGTTCTTC
TRBJ2-7 | . | TRBV5-6 | . | CASSLLRSDEPYEQYF | TGTGCCAGCAGCTTGTTGAGAAGCGACGAACCCTACGAGCAGTACTTC
TRBJ1-2 | . | TRBV2 | TRBD1 | CASSEGQWYTF | TGTGCCAGCAGCGAGGGACAGTGGTACACCTTC
TRBJ2-2 | . | TRBV12-3/TRBV12-4 | . | CASGGGELFF | TGTGCCAGTGGAGGCGGGGAGCTGTTTTTT
TRBJ1-2 | once | TRBV19 | . | CASSDTALGGGYTF | TGTGCCAGTAGTGACACAGCTCTCGGAGGAGGCTACACCTTC
TRBJ1-4 | . | TRBV18 | . | CASSLAGGPNEKLFF | TGTGCCAGCTCACTCGCTGGGGGCCCGAATGAAAAACTGTTTTTT
TRBJ2-6 | . | TRBV19 | TRBD1 | CASIGTGGISSGANVLTF | TGTGCCAGTATCGGGACAGGGGGGATTTCTTCTGGGGCCAACGTCCTGACTTTC
TRBJ1-5 | . | TRBV5-5 | . | CASSLRGWQPQHF | TGTGCCAGCAGCTTGAGGGGCTGGCAGCCCCAGCATTTT
TRBJ1-1 | . | TRBV27 | . | CASSGGTEAFF | TGTGCCAGCAGCGGGGGAACTGAAGCTTTCTTT
TRBJ1-2 | . | TRBV6-5 | . | CASSYSGSYGYTF | TGTGCCAGCAGTTACAGCGGGAGCTATGGCTACACCTTC
TRBJ2-3 | . | TRBV28 | TRBD1 | CASSFAGQGYTDTQYF | TGTGCCAGCAGTTTTGCGGGACAGGGTTACACAGATACGCAGTATTTT
TRBJ1-2 | . | TRBV5-5 | TRBD1 | CASSPLQGALYGYTF | TGTGCCAGCAGCCCATTACAGGGGGCGCTTTATGGCTACACCTTC